This T cell receptor (beta chain) was sequenced in a study of cytomegalovirus exposure and HLA in healthy donors. V trimming: 4 bases; J trimming: 9 bases; junction bases outside the gene matches: 7. Germline CDR1 and CDR2: SGHRS and YFSETQ. The CDR3 spans 15 residues. The PCR had 60 Vbeta and 13 Jbeta primers. Authors' analysis steps: A later analysis counted approximately 88 million unique TCR beta chains, some 11 million shared. Using immunoSEQ multiplex PCR, the repertoire was profiled, and TCRdb retains in-frame clones only, with some absent. V and J calls and clone size are as listed in that table; D and trimming were resolved from the DNA. The table shows hundreds of thousands of clones, with 72% occurring only once.

The V call is TRBV5-1, the J call TRBJ2-1; TRBD2 agrees at 13 bases. Specimen: PBMCs. This TCR derives from a female donor in good health and CMV-seronegative. CDR3 nucleotides: TGCGCCAGCAGCCAGGGACTAGCGGGAAGGGGTGAGCAGTTCTTC. Residues: CASSQGLAGRGEQFF.